This TCR beta chain appears in the sequencing data of a study of blood T cell dynamics during melanoma immunotherapy (dated by TCRdb to the early 2020s). As for the study more broadly: The patients had metastatic melanoma and were given first-line pembrolizumab or nivolumab plus ipilimumab as standard of care in the United Kingdom. To find early correlates of response, the study profiled the peripheral T cell receptor repertoires of patients with metastatic melanoma both before and after one cycle of checkpoint inhibitor therapy. A training cohort was formed from consecutive patients, and a further independent group of patients from the same centre was pooled into an external validation set.

The time point label corresponds to: week 3, after first cycle of checkpoint inhibitor. Blood samples were collected before treatment (T0) and at week 3 (W3), after the first cycle of checkpoint blockade. Except for two patients with rapid clinical progression, response was assessed 12 weeks after the first infusion by RECIST 1.1; disease control meant complete response, partial response or stable disease. Patients were excluded for prior systemic cancer treatment, concomitant immunosuppressant therapy or synchronous other active malignancies. Bulk PBMC and plasma cell-free DNA were both sequenced for TCR beta so that circulating cells and T cell turnover could be tracked. Lymphoprep and SepMate tubes were used to isolate PBMC from blood, and red cell lysis was then performed. QIAamp DNA Blood Mini kits were used to extract DNA from PBMC and from sorted T cell subsets. There are a few counts of this clone. It has no known antigen specificity. The sample holds no much larger clone one base away, and base qualities are not on file.

Every bulk PBMC sample had a fixed 350 ng of DNA loaded. Following the manufacturer instructions, the immunoSEQ TCRb Assay kit was used to amplify TCR beta CDR3 sequences from genomic DNA. The KAPA Library Quantification Kit for Illumina platforms was used to quantify the pooled libraries by qPCR. Sequencing of the pooled libraries was done on an Illumina NextSeq 500, with clustering at roughly 0.6-1.2 pM. The source study handled its data this way. The TCR data were analyzed using immunoSEQ ANALYZER and the R LymphoSeq package. A rearrangement efficiency score was calculated as productive divided by the sum of productive and non-productive CDR3 sequences. Clonality was measured with the Gini coefficient and diversity with the Renyi index at alpha=1, compared pairwise between timepoints within each patient. Clonal relatedness, based on an edit distance of 3, and repertoire similarity, based on the Bhattacharyya coefficient, were both computed in LymphoSeq. Linear discriminant analysis on week-3 changes in clonality and diversity was built with the R MASS and caret packages to classify response. The table comes from immuneACCESS by way of TCRdb, which keeps in-frame sequences with V and J called. Part of the clones is missing from these tables; in studies checked, under half for an unresolved V gene and the rest for unknown reasons. D and trimming were read from the DNA, whereas the V and J calls and clone size are those reported in that table. Counted in this sample were roughly 6,700 clones; around 83% of them appeared once. About 33% of the sample lies in the top ten.

A distance of 6 bases separates the germline ends of V and J, which lose 1 base and 2 bases respectively. CDR1 and CDR2, looked up from the germline V gene, are SGHTA and FQGNSA. The CDR3 holds 14 amino acids from the cysteine to the phenylalanine. Only the CDR3 DNA stays, 42 bases, in frame from base 1. Beyond this particular receptor, the publication reports: Whether the T cell clones behind the repertoire changes were melanoma-specific or instead reflected general immune activation was something the study could not determine. The relatively small sample size was acknowledged as something that could potentially limit how far the results can be generalized. A bifurcated reorganization of the PBMC repertoire at W3, with increased clonality or increased diversity, was observed in patients who later achieved disease control, unlike in progressors.

The sequence links TRBV7-2 to TRBJ1-5; there is no confident call for the D gene. The TCR comes from a human donor with melanoma. Some clones in this sample may be carry-over from other donors' samples. The specimen comprised blood, sampled from a patient treated with checkpoint blockade. At the DNA level, the sequence is TGTGCCAGCAGCTTAGTTGGTGGCAATCAGCCCCAGCATTTT. It encodes CASSLVGGNQPQHF.